The present TCR beta chain was sequenced within a study of cytotoxic CD8 clonotypes in ibrutinib-treated CLL (dated by TCRdb to about 2021). Background on the whole study: The cohort had eleven to twelve relapsed/refractory and roughly 15 treatment-naive patients; about 17 were IGHV unmutated. Responses were partial in approximately 24 patients and complete in 2; after median about 70 months follow-up, roughly 15 stayed in remission and some twelve progressed. Response samples were taken after a median of around 13 months on treatment, ranging from roughly 6 to 36 months. On average, each sample yielded 255,043 productive templates and 85,000 to 95,000 productive rearrangements. Of the approximately 86 people in the trial, around 26 had longitudinal samples available. Cryopreserved peripheral blood mononuclear cells were obtained before treatment, at response, and at either sustained remission or disease progression. Every sample from remission and from progressive disease was obtained while the patients were still on ibrutinib. Results the study describes overall, beyond this receptor: At baseline, clonality was higher than in age-matched healthy donors and showed a strong correlation with circulating CD8+ T-cell counts. Clonality increased at ibrutinib response, stayed stable in sustained remission, and fell back toward baseline at progression. Sampling times were not matched between patients in sustained remission and patients whose disease was progressing, and lymph node repertoires were not examined. Public clonotypes were rare and either shrank or stayed stable during treatment, and the rise in clonality at ibrutinib response reflected expansion of private clonotypes.

Read against the paper, the sample's time point label means: roughly 12 months on ibrutinib. For TCR beta library preparation, 1.5 to 2 micrograms of genomic DNA was extracted from cryopreserved PBMCs. High-throughput TCR beta sequencing was performed on longitudinal blood samples from CLL patients receiving ibrutinib monotherapy. The patients were enrolled in a single-center, open-label phase 2 trial of ibrutinib monotherapy. In the germline V gene, CDR1 corresponds to MGHDK and CDR2 to SYGVNS. From its cysteine to its phenylalanine, the CDR3 spans 12 amino acids. Just CDR3 DNA is preserved here, 36 bases in frame from base 1. A MiSeq instrument was used for deep resolution sequencing, which targeted depths ranging from 1 in 1 million up to 1 in 200,000 T cells, with coverage averaging 10x for each clonotype. TCR beta libraries were generated with the immunoSEQ hsTCRB Kit. The paper's data handling went like this. The data were analyzed with ImmunoSEQ Analyzer and ImmunoSEQ Data Assistant, and V, D and J gene assignments followed IMGT definitions. Clonality, which ranges from 0 to 1, was calculated by subtracting the normalized Shannon entropy of productive rearrangement frequencies from one. Only overrepresented clonotypes making up at least 0.05% of each patient's repertoire were included in the public clonotype analysis. Approximately 13 age-matched healthy donor repertoires from immuneACCESS served as clonality controls. Not all clones reach the TCRdb copy of this immuneACCESS table, which keeps in-frame sequences only. Checked studies attribute under half of the gap to unresolved V genes and leave the rest unexplained. V, J and clone size derive from that table, while D and trimming were established from the DNA sequence. The sample table lists 120,000 to 150,000 clones, roughly 77% of them with a count of one. In total, the top ten clones hold around 30% of the sample.

As for this clone: The target of this receptor is not known. The junction departs from the called germline gene at one end, perhaps through a read error.

The source of this sequence is a human donor with chronic lymphocytic leukemia. Sequencing was performed on PBMCs, taken after 12 months of ibrutinib treatment. The chain employs TRBV25-1 and TRBJ2-7, with a tentative D call of TRBD1 or TRBD2, each matching 6 bases. CDR3 region: CASSPPGGPPSF. The DNA is TGTGCCAGCAGTCCCCCCGGGGGCCCCCCATCCTTC.